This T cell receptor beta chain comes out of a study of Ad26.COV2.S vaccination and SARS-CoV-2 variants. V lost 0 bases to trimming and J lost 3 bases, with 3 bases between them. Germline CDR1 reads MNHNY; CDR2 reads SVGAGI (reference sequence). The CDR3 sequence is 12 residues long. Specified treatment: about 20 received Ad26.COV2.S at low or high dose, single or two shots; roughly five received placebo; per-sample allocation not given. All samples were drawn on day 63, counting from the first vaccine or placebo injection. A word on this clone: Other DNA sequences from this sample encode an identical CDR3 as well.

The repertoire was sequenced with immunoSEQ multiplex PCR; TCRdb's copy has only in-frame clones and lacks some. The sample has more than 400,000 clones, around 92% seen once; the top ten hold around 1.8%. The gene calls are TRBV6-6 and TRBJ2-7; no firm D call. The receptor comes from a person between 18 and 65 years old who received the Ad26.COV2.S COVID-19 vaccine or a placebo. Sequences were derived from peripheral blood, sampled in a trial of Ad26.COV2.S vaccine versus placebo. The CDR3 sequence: CASSYSLYEQYF. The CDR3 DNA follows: TGTGCCAGCAGTTACTCGCTCTACGAGCAGTACTTC.